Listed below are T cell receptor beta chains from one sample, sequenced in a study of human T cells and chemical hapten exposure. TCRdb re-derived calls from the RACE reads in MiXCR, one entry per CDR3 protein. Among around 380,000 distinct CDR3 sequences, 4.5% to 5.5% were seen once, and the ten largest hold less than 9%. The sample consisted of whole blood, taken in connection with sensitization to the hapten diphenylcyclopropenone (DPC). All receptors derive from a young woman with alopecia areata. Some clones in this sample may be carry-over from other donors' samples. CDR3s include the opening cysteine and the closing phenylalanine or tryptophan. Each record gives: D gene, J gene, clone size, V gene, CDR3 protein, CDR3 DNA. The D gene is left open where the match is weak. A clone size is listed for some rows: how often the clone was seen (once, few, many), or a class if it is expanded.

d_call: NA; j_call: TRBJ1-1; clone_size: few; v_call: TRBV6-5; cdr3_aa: CASSIREFGEAFF; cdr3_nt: TGTGCCAGCAGTATTAGGGAATTTGGTGAAGCTTTCTTT
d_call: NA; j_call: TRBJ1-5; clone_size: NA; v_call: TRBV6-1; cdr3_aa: CASSESGQAQHF; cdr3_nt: TGTGCCAGCAGTGAGTCGGGTCAAGCCCAGCATTTT
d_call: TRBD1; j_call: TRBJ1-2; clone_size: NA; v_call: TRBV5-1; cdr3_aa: CATGPTGGGGYTF; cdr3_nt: TGCGCCACCGGACCGACAGGGGGCGGCGGCTACACCTTC
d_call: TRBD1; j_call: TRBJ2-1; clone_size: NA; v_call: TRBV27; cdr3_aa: CASSSGQTGFNEQFF; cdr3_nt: TGTGCCAGCAGTTCCGGACAGACAGGGTTCAATGAGCAGTTCTTC
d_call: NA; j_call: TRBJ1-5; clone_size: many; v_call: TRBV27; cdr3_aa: CASSSDGYLNQPQHF; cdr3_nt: TGTGCCAGCAGTTCCGACGGCTACCTCAATCAGCCCCAGCATTTT
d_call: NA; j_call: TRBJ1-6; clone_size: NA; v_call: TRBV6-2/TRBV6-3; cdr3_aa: CASSSGSVWSPLHF; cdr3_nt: TGTGCCAGCAGTTCCGGGTCCGTATGGTCACCCCTCCACTTT
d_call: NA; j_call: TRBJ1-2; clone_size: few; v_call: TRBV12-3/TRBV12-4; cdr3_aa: CASMGSQGSYGYTF; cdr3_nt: TGTGCCAGCATGGGGAGTCAGGGGAGCTATGGCTACACCTTC
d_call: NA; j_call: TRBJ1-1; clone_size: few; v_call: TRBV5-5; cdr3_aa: CASSFLSGEAFF; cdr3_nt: TGTGCCAGCAGCTTTTTGTCAGGGGAGGCTTTCTTT
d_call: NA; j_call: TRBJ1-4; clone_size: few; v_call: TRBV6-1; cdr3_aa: CASRVAASNEKLFF; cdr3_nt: TGTGCCAGCAGGGTAGCGGCCTCTAATGAAAAACTGTTTTTT
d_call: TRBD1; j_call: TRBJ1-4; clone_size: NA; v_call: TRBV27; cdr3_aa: CASSPWTGGNEKLFF; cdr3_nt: TGTGCCAGCAGTCCCTGGACAGGGGGTAATGAAAAACTGTTTTTT
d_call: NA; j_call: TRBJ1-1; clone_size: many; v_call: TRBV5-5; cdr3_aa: CASSLVLDTEAFF; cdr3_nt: TGTGCCAGCAGCTTGGTTTTGGACACTGAAGCTTTCTTT
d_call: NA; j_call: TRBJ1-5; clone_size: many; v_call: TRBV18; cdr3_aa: CASSPRGSDNQPQHF; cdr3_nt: TGTGCCAGCTCACCAAGGGGGTCGGACAATCAGCCCCAGCATTTT
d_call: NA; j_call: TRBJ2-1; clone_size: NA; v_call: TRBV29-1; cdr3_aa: CSVKTRNEQFF; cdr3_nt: TGCAGCGTGAAAACCCGTAATGAGCAGTTCTTC
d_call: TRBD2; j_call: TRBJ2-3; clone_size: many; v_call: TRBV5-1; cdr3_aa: CASSLNPGLAGARDTQYF; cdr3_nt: TGCGCCAGCAGCTTGAACCCGGGACTAGCGGGGGCGAGAGATACGCAGTATTTT
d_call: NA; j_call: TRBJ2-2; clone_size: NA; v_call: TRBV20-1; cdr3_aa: CSATSYTGELFF; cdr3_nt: TGCAGTGCTACTTCGTACACCGGGGAGCTGTTTTTT
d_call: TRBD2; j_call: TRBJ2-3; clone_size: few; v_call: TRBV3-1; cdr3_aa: CASSQGPSGVADTQYF; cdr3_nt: TGTGCCAGCAGCCAAGGTCCTAGCGGGGTGGCAGATACGCAGTATTTT
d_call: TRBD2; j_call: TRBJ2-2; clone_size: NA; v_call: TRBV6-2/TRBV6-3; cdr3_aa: CASSSTPGGELFF; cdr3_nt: TGTGCCAGCAGTTCGACCCCGGGGGGAGAGCTGTTTTTT
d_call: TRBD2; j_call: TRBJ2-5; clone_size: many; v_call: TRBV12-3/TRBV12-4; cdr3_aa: CASSPGLAGAKNQETQYF; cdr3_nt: TGTGCCAGCAGCCCAGGACTAGCGGGGGCCAAAAACCAAGAGACCCAGTACTTC
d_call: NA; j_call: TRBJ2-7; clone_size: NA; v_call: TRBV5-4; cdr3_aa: CASSLWSGTYEQYF; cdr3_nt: TGTGCCAGCAGCTTGTGGTCAGGGACATACGAGCAGTACTTC
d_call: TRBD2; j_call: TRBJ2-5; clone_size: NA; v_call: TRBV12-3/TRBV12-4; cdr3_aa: CASRSGGAGGQETQYF; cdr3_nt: TGTGCCAGCAGGTCCGGCGGAGCGGGGGGTCAAGAGACCCAGTACTTC
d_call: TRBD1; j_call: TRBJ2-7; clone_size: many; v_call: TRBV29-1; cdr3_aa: CSAGTGIYEQYF; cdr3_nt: TGCAGCGCCGGGACAGGGATCTACGAGCAGTACTTC
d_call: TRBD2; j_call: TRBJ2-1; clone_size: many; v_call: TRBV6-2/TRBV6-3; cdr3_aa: CASSYLWPPTSGGYNEQFF; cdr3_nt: TGTGCCAGCAGTTACCTTTGGCCCCCTACTAGCGGGGGCTACAATGAGCAGTTCTTC
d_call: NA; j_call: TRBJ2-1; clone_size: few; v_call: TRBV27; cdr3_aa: CASSSEQYNEQFF; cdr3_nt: TGTGCCAGCAGTTCTGAACAGTACAATGAGCAGTTCTTC
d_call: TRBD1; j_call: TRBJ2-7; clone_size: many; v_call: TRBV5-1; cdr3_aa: CASNPGGQAYEQYF; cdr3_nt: TGCGCCAGCAACCCAGGGGGACAGGCCTACGAGCAGTACTTC
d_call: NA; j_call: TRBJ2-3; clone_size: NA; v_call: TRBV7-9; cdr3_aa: CASSLSPKGGVRTDTQYF; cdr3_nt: TGTGCCAGCAGCTTATCCCCGAAGGGGGGGGTAAGGACAGATACGCAGTATTTT
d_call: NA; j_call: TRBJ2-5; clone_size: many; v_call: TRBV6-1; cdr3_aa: CASSVSGGTQETQYF; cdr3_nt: TGTGCCAGCAGTGTATCCGGGGGGACACAAGAGACCCAGTACTTC
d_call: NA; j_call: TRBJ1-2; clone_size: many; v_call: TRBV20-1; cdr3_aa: CSAISPSYGYTF; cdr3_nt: TGCAGTGCTATATCCCCGAGCTATGGCTACACCTTC
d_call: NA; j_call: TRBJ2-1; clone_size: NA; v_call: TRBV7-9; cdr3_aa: CASSLEGDEQFF; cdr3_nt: TGTGCCAGCAGCTTAGAAGGGGATGAGCAGTTCTTC
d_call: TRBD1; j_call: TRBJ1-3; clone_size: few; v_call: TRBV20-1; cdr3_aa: CSATNLTGVWGRTIYF; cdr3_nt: TGCAGTGCTACGAATCTAACAGGGGTGTGGGGAAGGACCATATATTTT
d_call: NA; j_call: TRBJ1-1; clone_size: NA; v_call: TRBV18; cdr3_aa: CASSPDLGQRTEAFF; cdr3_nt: TGTGCCAGCTCACCAGACTTGGGGCAGCGAACTGAAGCTTTCTTT
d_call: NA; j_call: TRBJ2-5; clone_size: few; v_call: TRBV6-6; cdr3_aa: CASSSPPGAPQETQYF; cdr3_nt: TGTGCCAGCAGTTCCCCCCCCGGTGCACCTCAAGAGACCCAGTACTTC
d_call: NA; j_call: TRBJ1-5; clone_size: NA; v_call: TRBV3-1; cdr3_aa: CASSQGAGSNQPQHF; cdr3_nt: TGTGCCAGCAGCCAAGGAGCGGGGAGCAATCAGCCCCAGCATTTT
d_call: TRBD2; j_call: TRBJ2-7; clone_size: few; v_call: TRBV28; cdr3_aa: CASSLPMRGATYEQYF; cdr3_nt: TGTGCCAGCAGCCTACCTATGCGGGGGGCCACCTACGAGCAGTACTTC
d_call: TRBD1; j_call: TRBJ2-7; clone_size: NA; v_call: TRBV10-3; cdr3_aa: CAISSRGQGAYEQYF; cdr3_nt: TGTGCCATCAGCTCACGGGGACAGGGAGCCTACGAGCAGTACTTC
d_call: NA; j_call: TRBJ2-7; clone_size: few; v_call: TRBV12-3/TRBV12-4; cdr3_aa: CASSLGGLNNPYEQYF; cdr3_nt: TGTGCCAGCAGTTTAGGAGGACTGAACAACCCCTACGAGCAGTACTTC
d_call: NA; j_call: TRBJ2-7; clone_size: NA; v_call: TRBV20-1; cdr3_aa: CRARDRYYEQYF; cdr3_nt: TGCAGGGCCCGAGACAGGTACTACGAGCAGTACTTC
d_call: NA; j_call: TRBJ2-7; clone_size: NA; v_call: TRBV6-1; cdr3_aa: CASSEERGYEQYF; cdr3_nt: TGTGCCAGCAGTGAAGAGAGGGGTTACGAGCAGTACTTC
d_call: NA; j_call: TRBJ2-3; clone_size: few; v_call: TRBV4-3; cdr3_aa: CASSQELSGARYLRVDTQYF; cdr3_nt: TGCGCCAGCAGCCAAGAATTGTCGGGGGCGAGGTATTTAAGAGTAGATACGCAGTATTTT
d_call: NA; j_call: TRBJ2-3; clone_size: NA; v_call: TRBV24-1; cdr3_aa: CATSDSGTPTDTQYF; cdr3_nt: TGTGCCACCAGTGATTCCGGGACACCCACAGATACGCAGTATTTT
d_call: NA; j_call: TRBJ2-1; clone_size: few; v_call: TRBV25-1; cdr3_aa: CASREDGEFSYNEQFF; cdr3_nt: TGTGCCAGCAGGGAAGACGGGGAGTTCTCCTACAATGAGCAGTTCTTC
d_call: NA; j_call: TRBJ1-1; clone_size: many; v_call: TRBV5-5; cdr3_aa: CASSLYYRSTEAFF; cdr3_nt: TGTGCCAGCAGCTTGTACTACAGAAGCACTGAAGCTTTCTTT
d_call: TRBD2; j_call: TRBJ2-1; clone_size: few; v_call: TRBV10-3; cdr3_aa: CAISGYSGEGGTNEQFF; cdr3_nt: TGTGCCATCAGTGGATACTCCGGGGAGGGCGGCACCAATGAGCAGTTCTTC
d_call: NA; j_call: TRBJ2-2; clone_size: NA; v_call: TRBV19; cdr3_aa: CASSIQWPAGELFF; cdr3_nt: TGTGCCAGTAGTATACAGTGGCCCGCCGGGGAGCTGTTTTTT
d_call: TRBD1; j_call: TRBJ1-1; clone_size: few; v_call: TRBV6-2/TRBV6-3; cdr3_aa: CASSFSRGYTEAFF; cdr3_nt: TGTGCCAGCAGTTTCTCCAGGGGGTACACTGAAGCTTTCTTT
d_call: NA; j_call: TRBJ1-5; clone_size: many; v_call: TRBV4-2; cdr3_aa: CASSLRDRQNQPQHF; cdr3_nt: TGTGCCAGCAGCCTGAGAGACAGGCAAAATCAGCCCCAGCATTTT
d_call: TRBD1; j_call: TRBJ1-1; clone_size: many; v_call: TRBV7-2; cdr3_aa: CASSQGRDRVYTEAFF; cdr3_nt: TGTGCCAGCAGCCAAGGTAGGGACAGGGTTTACACTGAAGCTTTCTTT
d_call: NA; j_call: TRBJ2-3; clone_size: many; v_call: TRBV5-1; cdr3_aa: CASSLEPSFGTDTQYF; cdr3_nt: TGCGCCAGCAGCTTGGAACCATCGTTTGGCACAGATACGCAGTATTTT
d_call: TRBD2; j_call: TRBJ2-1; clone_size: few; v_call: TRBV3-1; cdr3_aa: CASSLKLAGEEQFF; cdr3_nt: TGTGCCAGCAGCCTTAAACTAGCGGGGGAAGAGCAGTTCTTC
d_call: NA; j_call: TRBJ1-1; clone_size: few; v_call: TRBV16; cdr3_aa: CASSHRTVEAFF; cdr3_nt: TGTGCCAGCAGCCATCGGACAGTTGAAGCTTTCTTT
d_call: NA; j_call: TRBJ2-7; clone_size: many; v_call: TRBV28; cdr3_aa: CASNPYRPSYEQYF; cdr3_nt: TGTGCCAGCAACCCCTACCGCCCGTCCTACGAGCAGTACTTC
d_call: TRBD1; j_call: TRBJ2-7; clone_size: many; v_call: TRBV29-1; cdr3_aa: CSATAGGEQYF; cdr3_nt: TGCAGCGCCACGGCAGGGGGCGAGCAGTACTTC
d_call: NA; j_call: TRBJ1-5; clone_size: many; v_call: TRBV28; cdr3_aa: CASSLNDRRNQPQHF; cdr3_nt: TGTGCCAGCAGTTTGAACGACAGGCGCAATCAGCCCCAGCATTTT
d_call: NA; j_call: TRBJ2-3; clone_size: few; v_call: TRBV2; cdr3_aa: CASSELWGSLTDTQYF; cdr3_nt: TGTGCCAGCAGTGAACTTTGGGGCTCCCTCACAGATACGCAGTATTTT
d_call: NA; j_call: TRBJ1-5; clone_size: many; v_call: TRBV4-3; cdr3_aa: CASSQDSGDQPQHF; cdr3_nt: TGCGCCAGCAGCCAAGACAGCGGGGACCAGCCCCAGCATTTT
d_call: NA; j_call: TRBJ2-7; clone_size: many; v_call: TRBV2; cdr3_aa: CASSEARAHEQYF; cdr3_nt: TGTGCCAGCAGTGAAGCCAGGGCCCACGAGCAGTACTTC